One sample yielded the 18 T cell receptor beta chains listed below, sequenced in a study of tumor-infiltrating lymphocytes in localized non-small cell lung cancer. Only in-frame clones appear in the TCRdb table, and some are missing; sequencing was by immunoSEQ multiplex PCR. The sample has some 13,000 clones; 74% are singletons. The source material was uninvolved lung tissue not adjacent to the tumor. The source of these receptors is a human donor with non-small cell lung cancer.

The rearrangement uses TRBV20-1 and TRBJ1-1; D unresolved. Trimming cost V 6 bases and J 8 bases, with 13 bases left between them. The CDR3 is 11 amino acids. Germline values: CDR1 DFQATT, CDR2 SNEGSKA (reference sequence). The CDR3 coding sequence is TGCAGTGCCCAGGTGGAGCCCGAAGCTTTCTTT. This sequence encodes CSAQVEPEAFF.

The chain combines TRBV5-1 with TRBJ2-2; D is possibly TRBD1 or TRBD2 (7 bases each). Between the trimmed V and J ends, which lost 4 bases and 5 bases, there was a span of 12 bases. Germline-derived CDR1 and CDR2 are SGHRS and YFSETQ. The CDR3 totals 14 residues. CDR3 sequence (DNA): TGCGCCAGCAGCACTCAGGGGGGGACCGGGGAGCTGTTTTTT. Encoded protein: CASSTQGGTGELFF.

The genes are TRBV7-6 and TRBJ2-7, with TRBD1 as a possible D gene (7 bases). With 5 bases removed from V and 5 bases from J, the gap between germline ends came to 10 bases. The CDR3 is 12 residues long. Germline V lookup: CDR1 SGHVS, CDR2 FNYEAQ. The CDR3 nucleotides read TGTGCCAGCAGCGGAGGGGGCGACGAGCAGTACTTC. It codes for CASSGGGDEQYF.

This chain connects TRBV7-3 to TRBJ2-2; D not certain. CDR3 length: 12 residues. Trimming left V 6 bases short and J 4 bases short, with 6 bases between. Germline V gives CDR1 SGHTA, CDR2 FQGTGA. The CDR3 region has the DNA TGTGCCAGCAGATCCAGCACCGGGGAGCTGTTTTTT. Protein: CASRSSTGELFF.

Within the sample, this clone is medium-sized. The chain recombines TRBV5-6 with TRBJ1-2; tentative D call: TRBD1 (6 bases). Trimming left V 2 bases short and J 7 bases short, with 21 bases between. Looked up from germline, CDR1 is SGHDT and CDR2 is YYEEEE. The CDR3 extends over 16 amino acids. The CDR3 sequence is CASSFPTQQGSPGYTF. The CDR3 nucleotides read TGTGCCAGCAGCTTCCCGACCCAACAGGGAAGTCCTGGCTACACCTTC.

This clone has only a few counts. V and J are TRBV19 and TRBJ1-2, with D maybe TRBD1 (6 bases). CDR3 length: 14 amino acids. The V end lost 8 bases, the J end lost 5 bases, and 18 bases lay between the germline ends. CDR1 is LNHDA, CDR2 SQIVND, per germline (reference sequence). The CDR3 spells CASFSSGTRYGYTF. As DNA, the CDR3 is TGTGCCAGTTTCTCATCCGGGACAAGATATGGCTACACCTTC.

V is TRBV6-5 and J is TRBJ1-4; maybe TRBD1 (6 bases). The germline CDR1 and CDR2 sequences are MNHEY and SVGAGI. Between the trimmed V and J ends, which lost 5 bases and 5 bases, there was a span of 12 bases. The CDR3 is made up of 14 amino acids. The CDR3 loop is CASSVLQGNEKLFF. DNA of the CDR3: TGTGCCAGCAGTGTCTTACAGGGAAATGAAAAACTGTTTTTT.

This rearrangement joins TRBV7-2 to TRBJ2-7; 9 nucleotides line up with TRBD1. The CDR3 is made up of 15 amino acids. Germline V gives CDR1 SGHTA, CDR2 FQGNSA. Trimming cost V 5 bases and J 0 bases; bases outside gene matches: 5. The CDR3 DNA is TGTGCCAGCAGCGCGGACAGGGGCGACTCCTACGAGCAGTACTTC. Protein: CASSADRGDSYEQYF.

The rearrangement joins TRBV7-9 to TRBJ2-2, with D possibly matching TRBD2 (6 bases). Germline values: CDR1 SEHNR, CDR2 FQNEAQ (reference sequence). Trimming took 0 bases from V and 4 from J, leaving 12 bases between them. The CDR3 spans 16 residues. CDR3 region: CASSLASGWGTGELFF. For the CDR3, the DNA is TGTGCCAGCAGCTTAGCTAGCGGTTGGGGCACCGGGGAGCTGTTTTTT.

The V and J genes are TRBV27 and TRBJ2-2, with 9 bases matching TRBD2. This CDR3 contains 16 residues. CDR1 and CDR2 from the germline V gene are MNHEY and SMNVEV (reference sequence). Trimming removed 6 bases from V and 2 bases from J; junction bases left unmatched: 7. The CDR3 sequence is CASSLSGGGNTGELFF. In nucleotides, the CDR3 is TGTGCCAGCAGCCTTAGCGGGGGAGGAAACACCGGGGAGCTGTTTTTT.

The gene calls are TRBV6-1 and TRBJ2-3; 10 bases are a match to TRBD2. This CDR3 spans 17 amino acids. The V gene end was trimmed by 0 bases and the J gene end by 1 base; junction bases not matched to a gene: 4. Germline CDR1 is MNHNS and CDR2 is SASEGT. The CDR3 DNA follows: TGTGCCAGCAGTGAAGCCCTAGCGGGGGTGGGCACAGATACGCAGTATTTT. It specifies CASSEALAGVGTDTQYF.

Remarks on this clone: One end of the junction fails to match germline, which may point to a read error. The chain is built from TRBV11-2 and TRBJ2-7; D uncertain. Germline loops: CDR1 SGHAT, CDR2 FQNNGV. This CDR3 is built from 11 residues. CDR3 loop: CASGLGEKQYF. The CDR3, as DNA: TGTGCCAGCGGCTTAGGTGAAAAGCAGTACTTC. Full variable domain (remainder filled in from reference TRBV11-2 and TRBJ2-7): EAGVAQSPRYKIIEKRQSVAFWCNPISGHATLYWYQQILGQGPKLLIQFQNNGVVDDSQLPKDRFSAERLKGVDSTLKIQPAKLEDSAVYLCASGLGEKQYFGPGTRLTVT.

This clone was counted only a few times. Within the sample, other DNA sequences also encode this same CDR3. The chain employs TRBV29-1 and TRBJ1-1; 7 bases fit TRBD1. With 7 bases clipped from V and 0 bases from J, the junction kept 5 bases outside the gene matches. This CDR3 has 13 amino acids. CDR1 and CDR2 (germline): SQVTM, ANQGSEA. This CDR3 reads CSAGQTLNTEAFF. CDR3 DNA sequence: TGCAGCGCGGGACAGACCCTGAACACTGAAGCTTTCTTT.

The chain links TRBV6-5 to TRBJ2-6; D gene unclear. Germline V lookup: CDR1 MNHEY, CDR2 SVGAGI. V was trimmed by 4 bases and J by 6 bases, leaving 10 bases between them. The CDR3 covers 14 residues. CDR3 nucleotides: TGTGCCAGCAGTTTTAGTCGCGAGGCCAACGTCCTGACTTTC. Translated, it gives CASSFSREANVLTF.

The CDR3 is CASSSRGQNTEAFF. The CDR3 DNA sequence: TGTGCCAGCAGTTCTAGGGGGCAGAACACTGAAGCTTTCTTT. V gene TRBV6-5 combines with J gene TRBJ1-1; 7 bases match TRBD1. Looked up from germline, CDR1 is MNHEY and CDR2 is SVGAGI. The CDR3 contains 14 residues. V was pared by 4 bases and J by 1 base, with 3 bases of the junction left unmatched.

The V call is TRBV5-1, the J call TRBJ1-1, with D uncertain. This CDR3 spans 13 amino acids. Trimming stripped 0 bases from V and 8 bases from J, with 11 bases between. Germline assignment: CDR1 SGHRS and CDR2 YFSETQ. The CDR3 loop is CASSLEANFEAFF. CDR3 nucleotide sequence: TGCGCCAGCAGCTTGGAAGCGAATTTCGAAGCTTTCTTT.

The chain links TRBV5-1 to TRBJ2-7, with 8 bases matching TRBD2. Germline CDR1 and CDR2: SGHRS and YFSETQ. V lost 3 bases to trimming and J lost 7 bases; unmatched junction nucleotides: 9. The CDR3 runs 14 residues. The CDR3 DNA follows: TGCGCCAGCAGCTCGGGGGGGGCAGGGTGGGAGCAGTACTTC. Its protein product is CASSSGGAGWEQYF.

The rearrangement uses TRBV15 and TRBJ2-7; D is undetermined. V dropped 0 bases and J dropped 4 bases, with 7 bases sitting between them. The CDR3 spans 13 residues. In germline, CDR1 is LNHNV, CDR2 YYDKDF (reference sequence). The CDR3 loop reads CATSRERRYEQYF. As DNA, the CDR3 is TGTGCCACCAGCAGAGAAAGGCGGTACGAGCAGTACTTC.